This entry concerns a single T cell receptor beta chain. Its target is not known. These data belong to a study of cytomegalovirus exposure and HLA in healthy donors. Findings and limits, study-wide: In an earlier analysis, productive rearrangement rates for most beta V segments clustered near 87% or 30%. The records held CMV serostatus as the only immune exposure information.

The PCR used 60 Vbeta and 13 Jbeta primers. Clones were sequenced by immunoSEQ multiplex PCR, and TCRdb holds only the in-frame ones, with some missing. The repertoire holds some 140,000 clones, with 70% to 85% as singletons. With V trimmed by 4 bases and J by 1 base, 2 bases remained unmatched. Germline V lookup: CDR1 MGHRA, CDR2 YSYEKL. This CDR3 has 15 residues. Input material: PBMCs. The V gene is TRBV4-1, the J gene TRBJ2-3; 10 positions agree with TRBD2. The source is a man aged 40-50 years in good health and CMV-seropositive. CDR3 in amino acids: CASSLLAGGTDTQYF. The CDR3 DNA follows: TGCGCCAGCAGCCTGCTAGCGGGAGGCACAGATACGCAGTATTTT.